This T cell receptor (beta chain) appears in the sequencing data of a study of T cell repertoires in aging, cancer and after chemotherapy. Findings of the study overall: In each cancer cohort, median generation probability increased across chemotherapy, suggesting thymic output rebounded.

The template was genomic DNA from peripheral blood, not RNA. Regarding this clonotype: Its antigen is currently unknown.

Rearranged V-D-J TRB sequences were amplified with a mixed TRB-A/B primer pool. Each CDR3 protein is one row after TCRdb ran MiXCR on the multiplex PCR reads. The table has around 9,600 distinct CDR3 sequences, about two fifths seen once. The sequence was collected from a human donor in good health. Sequencing was done on a sample of blood.

The chain's CDR3 is CSARDLTGPTGGAYNEQFF. The CDR3 DNA reads TGCAGTGCTAGAGACTTAACGGGACCGACAGGGGGCGCCTACAATGAGCAGTTCTTC. This chain joins TRBV20-1 and TRBJ2-1; 10 bases fit TRBD1. The CDR3 totals 19 residues. After removal of 0 bases from V and 2 bases from J, the junction contained 13 bases not matched to a gene. Germline V gene data show CDR1 as DFQATT and CDR2 as SNEGSKA (reference sequence).